The subject of this entry is one T cell receptor (beta chain). The V gene lost 8 bases and the J gene lost 6 bases, with 24 bases spanning the gap. Germline CDR1 is GTSNPN and CDR2 is SVGIG (reference sequence). The CDR3 has 15 residues. Sorted cells reached over 98% purity in every population. The sequenced template was cDNA made from the entire isolated RNA. Here immunoSEQ multiplex PCR was the method, and the copy in TCRdb shows in-frame clones only, minus some. The sample records approximately 120,000 clones, less than 40% being singletons. The record originates from a study of beta chain features in type 1 diabetes.

This TCR derives from a woman between 18 and 29 years old in good health. The chain carries TRBV30 and TRBJ2-3; a possible D gene is TRBD2 (5 bases). The sequenced sample was stem cell memory CD4+ T cells from blood. This chain's CDR3 is CARRELRRKEDTQYF. The CDR3 DNA is TGTGCCCGACGGGAATTGCGGAGGAAGGAGGATACGCAGTATTTT.